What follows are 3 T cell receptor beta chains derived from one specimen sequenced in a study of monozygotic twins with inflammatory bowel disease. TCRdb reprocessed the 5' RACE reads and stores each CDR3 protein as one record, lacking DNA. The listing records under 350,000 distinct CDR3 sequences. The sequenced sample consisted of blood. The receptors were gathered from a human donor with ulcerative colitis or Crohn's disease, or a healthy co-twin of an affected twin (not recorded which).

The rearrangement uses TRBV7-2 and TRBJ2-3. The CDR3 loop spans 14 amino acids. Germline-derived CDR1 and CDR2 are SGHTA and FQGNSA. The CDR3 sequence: CASSLALSTDTQYF.

The CDR3 region is CSARASFGRSYEQYF. The V gene is TRBV20-1, the J gene TRBJ2-7. Germline lookup yields CDR1 DFQATT and CDR2 SNEGSKA (reference sequence). This CDR3 has 15 residues.

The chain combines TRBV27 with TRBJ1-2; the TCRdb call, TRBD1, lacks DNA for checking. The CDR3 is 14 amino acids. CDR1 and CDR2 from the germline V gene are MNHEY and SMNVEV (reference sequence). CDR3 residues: CASSPLQGNYGYTF.